The present T cell receptor beta chain was sequenced within a study of blood T cell repertoires in COVID-19. Method: immunoSEQ multiplex PCR; TCRdb's copy keeps in-frame clones and lacks some. Among roughly 340,000 clones listed, more than 70% were seen once. Germline V gene data show CDR1 as KGHSH and CDR2 as LQKENI. V was pared by 3 bases and J by 5 bases, with 10 bases between. CDR3 length: 13 residues. The sample comprised PBMCs or T cells enriched from blood (not recorded which). The sequence was obtained from a man between 35 and 55 years old in a cohort exposed to, infected with or recovered from COVID-19 (not recorded which). The V gene is TRBV18, the J gene TRBJ2-5, with D uncertain. The CDR3 nucleotides are TGTGCCAGCTCACCCGCTAGTAGCGAGACCCAGTACTTC. As protein: CASSPASSETQYF.